The TCR beta chain under discussion was sequenced for a study of beta chain features in type 1 diabetes. Study results and limitations: When Type 1 diabetes patients were examined, their TCRB CDR3s proved moderately but significantly shorter in all four CD4+ subsets.

Expressed TCRB transcripts were sequenced, since all the RNA that had been isolated was reverse transcribed. TCRdb's copy holds only in-frame clones and misses some; the assay was immunoSEQ multiplex PCR. The table lists 310,000 or so clones, 15% of them singletons. A note on this clone: Its target is unknown.

Germline V CDR1 and CDR2: KGHSH, LQKENI. This CDR3 has 16 residues. V gave up 3 bases and J gave up 7 bases; unmatched junction bases: 15. The source of this sequence is a man younger than 35 with type 1 diabetes. J is TRBJ2-7 and V is TRBV18; 7 bases align to TRBD1. Specimen: naive CD4+ T cells from blood. The CDR3 nucleotides are TGTGCCAGCTCACCCAGAGACCGGGACAGACCTTGGGAGCAGTACTTC. It specifies CASSPRDRDRPWEQYF.